This TCR beta chain emerged from a study of regulatory T cells in long-lasting Graves disease. Researchers made TCR beta libraries by using iRepertoire HTBI primers and running Arm-PCR on CDR3 regions. TCRdb redid the calling of the multiplex PCR reads with MiXCR, one entry per CDR3 protein. The sample carries hundreds of thousands of distinct CDR3 sequences, approximately 15% recorded once. This clonotype was found a few times. Since a much larger clone is just one base distant, this may be a read error. The time point here: newly diagnosed GD, antithyroid drugs for less than 3 months. From RNA extracted from PBMCs, the TCR library was made. The V end was cut by 7 bases, the J end by 3 bases, with 6 bases between. CDR1 and CDR2 from the germline V gene are MNHNS and SASEGT. This CDR3 region has 11 residues. These data were also reused for a study on T cells in Graves' hyperthyroidism and ophthalmopathy.

This TCR derives from a woman in her 30s with Graves disease. V gene TRBV6-1 combines with J gene TRBJ2-5; D unclear. This material consisted of peripheral blood mononuclear cells (PBMCs), taken at new diagnosis, from a patient treated with antithyroid drugs. CDR3 sequence reads: CASNGEETQYF. In DNA, the CDR3 is TGTGCCAGCAACGGAGAAGAGACCCAGTACTTC.